In its sample, the clone carrying this T cell receptor (beta chain) was seen once. This specimen comes from a study of blood T cell repertoires in COVID-19. Whole-study context: Sources were T cells, B-cell-depleted T cells, or PBMCs; the material itself was cDNA or gDNA.

This CDR3 has 16 residues. Trimming left V 4 bases short and J 0 bases short, with 14 bases between. The germline V gene encodes CDR1 SGHTS and CDR2 YDEGEE. Clones were sequenced by immunoSEQ multiplex PCR, and TCRdb holds only the in-frame ones, with some missing. The table records some 350,000 clones, 80% to 90% of them present only once. The receptor comes from a woman aged 25 to 39 with COVID-19, enrolled during active disease. This chain connects TRBV5-8 to TRBJ2-1, with D perhaps matching TRBD1 (6 bases). Sample: peripheral blood. CDR3 sequence: CASSPGQTYSYNEQFF. CDR3 DNA: TGTGCCAGCAGCCCCGGACAGACTTACTCCTACAATGAGCAGTTCTTC.